This T cell receptor beta chain was sequenced during a study of T cells in Graves' hyperthyroidism and ophthalmopathy. The PBMCs were taken from approximately 11 ml of fresh peripheral blood. RNA transcripts yielded amplified TCR beta CDR3 regions. HTBI primers were employed in a first-round RT-PCR of the TCR CDR3. TCRdb independently ran MiXCR on the multiplex PCR reads; one entry per CDR3 protein. The sample has over 200,000 distinct CDR3 sequences, more than 14% seen once; the top ten hold about an eighth. The CDR3 is 22 amino acids. From germline, CDR1 is DFQATT and CDR2 SNEGSKA (reference sequence). V lost 0 bases to trimming and J lost 0 bases; unmatched junction nucleotides: 23. There are many counts of this clonotype. Its antigen remains unidentified. Points from the study as a whole: Blood also carried most thyroid clonotypes expanded above 0.001. A model of 13 V-J pairs discriminated ophthalmopathy from stable hyperthyroidism.

This chain links TRBV20-1 with TRBJ2-1, with 7 bases lining up with TRBD2. The sample taken for sequencing was blood. The receptor's source is a woman aged 40 to 50 with Graves' hyperthyroidism that later progressed to Graves' ophthalmopathy. CDR3 protein: CSARDPSGAGRFGLYSYNEQFF. The CDR3 DNA is TGCAGTGCTAGAGATCCATCGGGAGCGGGGAGGTTTGGGCTCTACTCCTACAATGAGCAGTTCTTC.